This TCR beta chain was captured by sequencing in a study of cytomegalovirus exposure and HLA in healthy donors. Findings of the study overall: Differences between HLA loci emerged in a later analysis of TCR association rates, with DRB1 most and HLA-C fewest. A list of 150 or so TCR beta chains associated with cytomegalovirus was given.

Regarding this clone: What it recognizes is unknown.

This CDR3 region has 17 residues. The trim removed 4 bases at V and 8 bases at J, leaving 17 bases unmatched. CDR1 is SGHRS, CDR2 YFSETQ, per germline. 60 Vbeta and 13 Jbeta primers were used in PCR. Using immunoSEQ multiplex PCR, the repertoire was profiled, and TCRdb retains in-frame clones only, with some absent. Of about 160,000 clones in the sample, over 75% were seen once. The sequenced material came from PBMCs. The sequence was collected from a man in his forties or fifties in good health and CMV-seronegative. The V gene is TRBV5-1, the J gene TRBJ2-1, with TRBD1 matching 8 bases. The CDR3 protein is CASSPATSRDRNHEQFF. The CDR3 nucleotides read TGCGCCAGCAGCCCAGCTACGTCCCGGGACAGGAACCATGAGCAGTTCTTC.